The 29 T cell receptor beta chains presented below share a single source sample, sequenced in a study of T cells in Graves' hyperthyroidism and ophthalmopathy. TCR beta CDR3 regions were amplified from RNA transcripts. A first-round RT-PCR of the TCR CDR3 used the HTBI primer set. One entry per CDR3 protein results from TCRdb running MiXCR on the multiplex PCR reads. The data show 300,000 to 450,000 distinct CDR3 sequences, with roughly 25% seen just once and over 70% held by the top ten. The sequencing sample was made of blood. The receptors originated from a middle-aged man with Graves' hyperthyroidism.

The chain is built from TRBV28 and TRBJ2-7; no firm D call. There are 13 residues in the CDR3. V lost 6 bases and J 5 bases, leaving 14 bases between the germline ends. Germline-derived CDR1 and CDR2 are MDHEN and SYDVKM. This chain's CDR3 is CASRIWLSHEQYF. The CDR3, as DNA: TGTGCCAGCAGAATCTGGCTTTCTCACGAGCAGTACTTC.

This rearrangement joins TRBV6-1 to TRBJ1-5; D uncertain. Germline loops: CDR1 MNHNS, CDR2 SASEGT. The CDR3 consists of 13 residues. V was clipped by 8 bases and J by 0 bases, with 8 bases between them. CDR3 DNA sequence: TGTGCCAGCCACATCAATAGCAATCAGCCCCAGCATTTT. This gives the protein CASHINSNQPQHF.

This clonotype has a count of ten or more. V usage is TRBV5-1 and J usage is TRBJ2-1; D call uncertain. The CDR3 extends over 14 amino acids. V gave up 0 bases and J gave up 4 bases, with 8 bases separating them. Germline-derived CDR1 and CDR2 are SGHRS and YFSETQ. The CDR3 coding sequence is TGCGCCAGCAGCTTGGGAGACGGGTACAATGAGCAGTTCTTC. This gives the protein CASSLGDGYNEQFF.

There are many counts of this clonotype. The chain employs TRBV7-8 and TRBJ2-1; D is undetermined. With 1 base removed from V and 6 bases from J, the gap between germline ends came to 10 bases. CDR3 length: 14 amino acids. The V gene's germline CDR1 is SGHVS and CDR2 FQNEAQ. The CDR3 DNA is TGTGCCAGCAGCTTAGGCGGTGCTCTCAATGAGCAGTTCTTC. Residues: CASSLGGALNEQFF.

This clonotype was detected only a few times. V and J are TRBV10-1 and TRBJ2-7; the match to TRBD2 covers 11 bases. CDR1 is WNHNN, CDR2 SYGVQD, per germline (reference sequence). V was pared by 5 bases and J by 1 base, with 7 bases of the junction left unmatched. There are 16 residues in the CDR3. The CDR3 nucleotides read TGCGCCAGCAGTAAGACTAGCGGGATGTTATCCTACGAGCAGTACTTC. It is translated as CASSKTSGMLSYEQYF.

This clonotype was counted at least ten times. V usage is TRBV28 and J usage is TRBJ2-4, with no clear D. The CDR3 spans 13 residues. V was shortened by 7 bases and J by 3 bases, with 10 bases between the two germline ends. Germline-derived CDR1 and CDR2 are MDHEN and SYDVKM. For the CDR3, the DNA is TGTGCCAGCACTGATAGGGACAAAAACATTCAGTACTTC. It codes for CASTDRDKNIQYF.

Only a few counts were recorded for this clonotype. The J gene is TRBJ2-2, the V gene TRBV3-1; D call uncertain. The CDR3 covers 13 residues. Germline CDR1 reads LGHDT; CDR2 reads YNNKEL (reference sequence). V lost 2 bases and J 7 bases, leaving 8 bases between the germline ends. This CDR3 reads CASSQLSGGELFF. The CDR3 DNA sequence: TGTGCCAGCAGCCAACTTTCTGGCGGGGAGCTGTTTTTT.

The chain links TRBV4-1 to TRBJ2-5; no definite D call. CDR3 length equals 17 residues. The V end lost 0 bases, the J end lost 2 bases, and 16 bases lay between the germline ends. Germline loops: CDR1 MGHRA, CDR2 YSYEKL. The CDR3 nucleotides read TGCGCCAGCAGCCAAGAAGGCTTCGGTCCGCCACAAGAGACCCAGTACTTC. Its translation is CASSQEGFGPPQETQYF.

This sequence joins TRBV6-9 and TRBJ2-2, with D possibly TRBD2 on 6 matching bases. The V end was cut by 3 bases, the J end by 1 base, with 9 bases between. Germline-derived CDR1 and CDR2 are MNHGY and SVAAGI. The CDR3 length is 15 residues. The CDR3 loop reads CASSYGGGNTGELFF. CDR3 bases: TGTGCCAGCAGTTACGGGGGAGGGAACACCGGGGAGCTGTTTTTT.

The chain carries TRBV7-3 and TRBJ1-1, with TRBD1 matching over 7 bases. This CDR3 comprises 13 residues. Germline V CDR1 and CDR2: SGHTA, FQGTGA. The V segment lost 6 bases and the J segment 1 base; nucleotides outside the gene matches: 2. CDR3 amino acids: CASRRDRNTEAFF. CDR3 nucleotides: TGTGCCAGCAGGAGGGACAGGAACACTGAAGCTTTCTTT.

This clonotype was picked up many times. This rearrangement joins TRBV6-1 to TRBJ2-1, with 10 bases fitting TRBD2. This CDR3 spans 16 amino acids. Germline CDR1 reads MNHNS; CDR2 reads SASEGT. V shed 5 bases, J shed 6 bases, and the junction held 10 bases outside the gene matches. CDR3: CASSSPAGGPSNEQFF. The CDR3 DNA follows: TGTGCCAGCAGTTCCCCAGCGGGAGGGCCCAGCAATGAGCAGTTCTTC.

Many counts were recorded for this clonotype. This chain links TRBV7-3 with TRBJ2-1, with 8 bases lining up with TRBD2. After removal of 2 bases from V and 5 bases from J, the junction contained 8 bases not matched to a gene. Germline CDR1 and CDR2: SGHTA and FQGTGA. The CDR3 runs 16 residues. The CDR3 region is CASSLSGGRTDNEQFF. CDR3 nucleotides: TGTGCCAGCAGCTTATCAGGCGGGAGGACCGACAATGAGCAGTTCTTC.

This clonotype was counted between two and nine times. This sequence joins TRBV12-3 or TRBV12-4 and TRBJ2-5; 7 positions agree with TRBD2. This CDR3 spans 14 amino acids. The junction had 3 bases not matched to a gene; V was cut back by 5 bases and J by 0 bases. In DNA form, the CDR3 reads TGTGCCAGCAGTACCGGGGGGTACCAAGAGACCCAGTACTTC. Residues: CASSTGGYQETQYF.

The chain recombines TRBV25-1 with TRBJ2-5; TRBD2 aligns across 9 bases. The CDR3 extends over 16 amino acids. The germline V gene has CDR1 MGHDK and CDR2 SYGVNS. Trimming at V came to 3 bases and at J to 4 bases, leaving 9 bases not matched to a gene. CDR3 amino acids: CASSERGGRAVETQYF. The CDR3 DNA follows: TGTGCCAGCAGTGAGAGGGGCGGGAGGGCCGTAGAGACCCAGTACTTC.

This clonotype turned up a few times. The V gene is TRBV7-2, the J gene TRBJ1-1; D is unclear. The CDR3 loop spans 15 amino acids. Germline CDR1 and CDR2: SGHTA and FQGNSA. V lost 5 bases and J 7 bases, leaving 20 bases between the germline ends. This CDR3 reads CASSPQGGLRGEAFF. In DNA form, the CDR3 reads TGTGCCAGCAGCCCCCAAGGAGGGTTGCGGGGTGAAGCTTTCTTT.

The rearrangement joins TRBV3-1 to TRBJ1-5; D unclear. This CDR3 has 13 residues. From germline, CDR1 is LGHDT and CDR2 YNNKEL (reference sequence). With 5 bases removed from V and 7 bases from J, the gap between germline ends came to 12 bases. CDR3 in DNA: TGTGCCAGCAGCTCTTATGATGAACAGCCCCAGCATTTT. Its translation is CASSSYDEQPQHF. The whole variable domain, remainder taken from reference TRBV3-1 and TRBJ1-5, is DTAVSQTPKYLVTQMGNDKSIKCEQNLGHDTMYWYKQDSKKFLKIMFSYNNKELIINETVPNRFSPKSPDKAHLNLHINSLELGDSAVYFCASSSYDEQPQHFGDGTRLSIL.

This chain connects TRBV10-3 to TRBJ2-3; 12 bases match TRBD2. V was pared by 7 bases and J by 1 base, with 3 bases of the junction left unmatched. Per germline, CDR1 ENHRY and CDR2 SYGVKD. The CDR3 loop spans 15 amino acids. CDR3 residues: CAITRLAGGTDTQYF. DNA for the CDR3: TGTGCCATCACCCGACTAGCGGGGGGCACAGATACGCAGTATTTT.

This rearrangement joins TRBV3-1 to TRBJ1-1; no clear D gene. Looked up from germline, CDR1 is LGHDT and CDR2 is YNNKEL (reference sequence). Trimming shortened V by 3 bases and J by 1 base, and 9 bases separated the two germline ends. This CDR3 has 14 amino acids. This chain's CDR3 is CASSQGPRNTEAFF. The CDR3 bases are TGTGCCAGCAGCCAGGGTCCCCGGAACACTGAAGCTTTCTTT. Full variable domain (missing parts from reference TRBV3-1 and TRBJ1-1): DTAVSQTPKYLVTQMGNDKSIKCEQNLGHDTMYWYKQDSKKFLKIMFSYNNKELIINETVPNRFSPKSPDKAHLNLHINSLELGDSAVYFCASSQGPRNTEAFFGQGTRLTVV.

This clonotype showed up just a few times. The rearrangement uses TRBV7-9 and TRBJ2-5; D possibly matches TRBD1 or TRBD2 (6 bases each). Germline V gene sequence: CDR1 SEHNR, CDR2 FQNEAQ (reference sequence). Trimming left V 7 bases short and J 1 base short, with 22 bases between. The CDR3 extends over 17 amino acids. Here the CDR3 DNA reads TGTGCCAGCACCTTTTCGGGGGCAGGGATTAGCCAAGAGACCCAGTACTTC. Translation gives CASTFSGAGISQETQYF.

This clonotype has only a few counts. The V gene is TRBV11-2, the J gene TRBJ2-1; 9 bases match TRBD2. Germline V CDR1 and CDR2: SGHAT, FQNNGV. V lost 5 bases to trimming and J lost 8 bases; unmatched junction nucleotides: 10. The CDR3 covers 15 residues. The CDR3 sequence is CASSRTSGSGYEQFF. CDR3 DNA sequence: TGTGCCAGCAGCCGAACTAGCGGGTCTGGGTATGAGCAGTTCTTC. Supplemented by reference TRBV11-2 and TRBJ2-1, the full variable domain reads EAGVAQSPRYKIIEKRQSVAFWCNPISGHATLYWYQQILGQGPKLLIQFQNNGVVDDSQLPKDRFSAERLKGVDSTLKIQPAKLEDSAVYLCASSRTSGSGYEQFFGPGTRLTVL.

This clonotype has more than one count but fewer than ten. The CDR3 DNA follows: TGTGCCAGCAGTGTCTCGGACAGGGACGCTGAAGCTTTCTTT. Translating it yields CASSVSDRDAEAFF. J is TRBJ1-1 and V is TRBV6-4, with TRBD1 identical over 8 bases. Germline CDR1 is MRHNA and CDR2 is SNTAGT. The CDR3 is 14 residues long. With 4 bases clipped from V and 6 bases from J, the junction kept 7 bases outside the gene matches.

The chain is built from TRBV6-1 and TRBJ2-2; D is undetermined. This CDR3 contains 13 residues. The V end lost 4 bases, the J end lost 1 base, and 4 bases lay between the germline ends. Germline V gene data show CDR1 as MNHNS and CDR2 as SASEGT. As DNA, the CDR3 is TGTGCCAGCAGTGCGGTGAACACCGGGGAGCTGTTTTTT. Residues: CASSAVNTGELFF.

The rearrangement uses TRBV28 and TRBJ1-5; no firm D call. Germline assignment: CDR1 MDHEN and CDR2 SYDVKM. The CDR3 has 14 amino acids. The germline V and J ends were trimmed by 4 bases and 0 bases, with 7 bases remaining between them. CDR3 bases: TGTGCCAGCAGTTCGTCAGGTAGCAATCAGCCCCAGCATTTT. Translating gives CASSSSGSNQPQHF.

The chain couples TRBV20-1 to TRBJ2-7; the match to TRBD1 covers 9 bases. Trimming took 7 bases from V and 4 from J; bases not matched to a gene: 11. This CDR3 has 14 residues. Per the germline V gene, CDR1 is DFQATT and CDR2 is SNEGSKA (reference sequence). The DNA of the CDR3 is TGCAGTGTTCCAGGGACAGGGAGGGTTTACGAGCAGTACTTC. Protein: CSVPGTGRVYEQYF.

This clonotype appeared many times. This chain connects TRBV6-1 to TRBJ2-5, with 7 bases lining up with TRBD1. The CDR3 covers 14 residues. The junction had 6 bases not matched to a gene; V was cut back by 6 bases and J by 2 bases. Germline V CDR1 and CDR2: MNHNS, SASEGT. CDR3 DNA sequence: TGTGCCAGCAGCGGACAGGATACACAAGAGACCCAGTACTTC. This gives the protein CASSGQDTQETQYF.

This chain uses TRBV29-1 with TRBJ1-1, with unresolved D. Germline V gene lookup returns CDR1 SQVTM and CDR2 ANQGSEA. Trimming took 3 bases from V and 2 from J, leaving 4 bases between them. The CDR3 sequence is 11 residues long. As DNA, the CDR3 is TGCAGCGTTGAGGGAAACACTGAAGCTTTCTTT. It codes for CSVEGNTEAFF.

The chain employs TRBV12-3 or TRBV12-4 and TRBJ2-1; D call uncertain. The CDR3 spans 14 residues. Trimming shortened V by 6 bases and J by 5 bases, and 14 bases separated the two germline ends. CDR3 region: CASSHIPGNNEQFF. CDR3 coding DNA: TGTGCCAGCAGCCACATTCCCGGTAACAATGAGCAGTTCTTC.

The V call is TRBV2, the J call TRBJ1-5; D is undetermined. V was trimmed by 0 bases and J by 11 bases, leaving 17 bases between them. The V gene's germline CDR1 is SNHLY and CDR2 FYNNEI. The CDR3 sequence is 15 residues long. The CDR3: CASSEAKQVQKSQHF. The CDR3 DNA follows: TGTGCCAGCAGTGAAGCCAAGCAGGTTCAAAAGTCCCAGCATTTT.

This clonotype has more than one count but fewer than ten. The chain couples TRBV20-1 to TRBJ2-7; D possibly matches TRBD1 or TRBD2 (5 bases each). V lost 6 bases and J 2 bases, leaving 14 bases between the germline ends. This CDR3 comprises 13 residues. Germline loops: CDR1 DFQATT, CDR2 SNEGSKA (reference sequence). This chain's CDR3 is CSAGPGPPYEQYF. Here the CDR3 DNA reads TGCAGTGCCGGGCCGGGACCACCCTACGAGCAGTACTTC.